The rows below give T cell receptor beta chains drawn from one sample of a study of T cell changes during pregnancy in multiple sclerosis. TCRdb's copy holds only in-frame clones and misses some; the assay was immunoSEQ multiplex PCR. This table holds tens of thousands of clones, 92% found once. This sample comprised peripheral blood, obtained in the first trimester of pregnancy. All receptors come from a female donor with multiple sclerosis, enrolled in a pregnancy study. The CDR3 runs from the conserved cysteine through the conserved F or W. A D gene is named only where the DNA matches it firmly. Only some rows state a clone size, as once, few, many or a class for expanded clones.

>TRBJ2-7|.|.|TRBV7-6
CASSRDSGSSYEQYF
TGTGCCAGCAGCCGAGACTCGGGGAGCTCCTACGAGCAGTACTTC
>TRBJ2-3|.|TRBD2|TRBV15
CATSRDKAGGPDTQYF
TGTGCCACCAGCAGAGATAAAGCGGGAGGGCCAGATACGCAGTATTTT
>TRBJ2-5|.|TRBD1|TRBV7-9
CASSPTGASLQETQYF
TGTGCCAGCAGCCCTACAGGGGCCAGCCTACAAGAGACCCAGTACTTC
>TRBJ1-3|.|.|TRBV2
CASSSLAGSGNTIYF
TGTGCCAGCAGTAGTTTGGCAGGGTCCGGAAACACCATATATTTT
>TRBJ2-6|.|TRBD1|TRBV28
CASSSITRPGTGDGANVLTF
TGTGCCAGCAGTTCGATTACTCGTCCCGGGACAGGGGACGGGGCCAACGTCCTGACTTTC
>TRBJ2-3|.|.|TRBV4-3
CASRSGTDTQYF
TGCGCCAGCAGATCAGGCACAGATACGCAGTATTTT
>TRBJ2-1|.|TRBD2|TRBV7-8
CASSKGLAVNNEQFF
TGTGCCAGCAGCAAGGGACTAGCGGTTAACAATGAGCAGTTCTTC
>TRBJ2-7|.|TRBD2|TRBV27
CASQPTGTSGKFPYEQYF
TGTGCCAGCCAACCTACCGGGACTAGCGGGAAATTCCCCTACGAGCAGTACTTC
>TRBJ1-3|.|.|TRBV30
CAWSVTVGNTIYF
TGTGCCTGGAGTGTTACTGTTGGAAACACCATATATTTT
>TRBJ1-5|.|TRBD1|TRBV15
CATSRDHPRQGAGNQPQHF
TGTGCCACCAGCAGAGATCACCCAAGACAGGGGGCAGGCAATCAGCCCCAGCATTTT
>TRBJ1-4|few|.|TRBV2
CASNQGPSNEKLFF
TGTGCCAGCAACCAGGGGCCGTCTAATGAAAAACTGTTTTTT
>TRBJ2-4|.|.|TRBV5-4
CASSSRQTLAKNIQYF
TGTGCCAGCAGCTCCCGACAGACCCTAGCCAAAAACATTCAGTACTTC
>TRBJ2-1|.|.|TRBV18
CASSPFGQGVNEQFF
TGTGCCAGCTCACCATTTGGGCAGGGCGTCAATGAGCAGTTCTTC
>TRBJ2-2|.|TRBD2|TRBV6-1
CASSITSGNTGELFF
TGTGCCAGCAGTATTACTAGCGGGAACACCGGGGAGCTGTTTTTT
>TRBJ2-1|.|.|TRBV14
CASSFHDGEVNEQFF
TGTGCCAGCAGCTTTCACGATGGAGAGGTTAATGAGCAGTTCTTC
>TRBJ1-4|.|.|TRBV18
CASSPRGSATNEKLFF
TGTGCCAGCTCACCGCGGGGGAGTGCAACTAATGAAAAACTGTTTTTT
>TRBJ2-3|.|.|TRBV4-1
CASSPEQDTQYF
TGCGCCAGCAGCCCTGAGCAAGATACGCAGTATTTT
>TRBJ2-2|.|TRBD2|TRBV13
CASSLGALAGAGELFF
TGTGCCAGCAGCTTAGGAGCACTAGCGGGAGCCGGGGAGCTGTTTTTT
>TRBJ1-1|.|TRBD1|TRBV5-1
CASSRIGQGQVTEAFF
TGCGCCAGCAGCAGGATCGGACAGGGCCAAGTCACTGAAGCTTTCTTT
>TRBJ1-3|.|.|TRBV4-3
CASSLDSGSGNTIYF
TGCGCCAGCAGCCTAGATTCGGGCTCTGGAAACACCATATATTTT
>TRBJ1-2|.|TRBD1|TRBV19
CAIASGGMGYTF
TGTGCCATCGCCTCAGGGGGTATGGGCTACACCTTC
>TRBJ2-2|once|.|TRBV27
CASSSLKTLRGTGELFF
TGTGCCAGCAGTTCCCTAAAGACTTTAAGGGGAACCGGGGAGCTGTTTTTT
>TRBJ1-3|.|.|TRBV29-1
CSVTSGLGNTIYF
TGCAGCGTAACGTCAGGGTTGGGAAACACCATATATTTT
>TRBJ2-4|.|.|TRBV7-9
CASSPDRSPLAKNIQYF
TGTGCCAGCAGCCCCGACAGGTCCCCTCTAGCCAAAAACATTCAGTACTTC
>TRBJ2-7|.|.|TRBV19
CASRRGGEQYF
TGTGCCAGTCGAAGGGGTGGCGAGCAGTACTTC
>TRBJ1-2|once|.|TRBV9
CASSTQTGIPNYGYTF
TGTGCCAGCAGCACTCAAACAGGGATTCCTAACTATGGCTACACCTTC
>TRBJ2-7|.|TRBD1|TRBV19
CASSWTGGIYEQYF
TGTGCCAGTAGTTGGACAGGGGGAATCTACGAGCAGTACTTC
>TRBJ1-1|.|TRBD1|TRBV6-1
CASSDRGTGLEAFF
TGTGCCAGCAGTGACCGGGGGACAGGGCTTGAAGCTTTCTTT
>TRBJ1-1|.|.|TRBV13
CASSLQGSTEAFF
TGTGCCAGCAGCTTACAGGGGTCCACTGAAGCTTTCTTT
>TRBJ2-5|.|.|TRBV11-2
CASSLDLSAKQETQYF
TGTGCCAGCAGCTTAGATCTAAGTGCTAAGCAAGAGACCCAGTACTTC
>TRBJ2-3|.|.|TRBV6-1
CASSPSLRDTQYF
TGTGCCAGCAGTCCCTCACTTCGGGATACGCAGTATTTT
>TRBJ2-7|.|.|TRBV19
CATSSRRGSYEQYF
TGTGCCACCTCCTCCAGGCGGGGATCCTACGAGCAGTACTTC
>TRBJ2-6|.|.|TRBV27
CASSLSSRVASGANVLTF
TGTGCCAGCAGTTTATCCTCCAGGGTGGCATCCGGGGCCAACGTCCTGACTTTC
>TRBJ2-5|.|TRBD1|TRBV5-4
CASSQGVNQETQYF
TGTGCCAGCAGCCAGGGGGTCAACCAAGAGACCCAGTACTTC
>TRBJ1-2|.|.|TRBV11-2
CASSQPRGYGYTF
TGTGCCAGCAGCCAACCCCGGGGATATGGCTACACCTTC
>TRBJ2-7|.|TRBD1|TRBV6-5
CATSKGATYEQYF
TGTGCCACCTCTAAGGGGGCTACCTACGAGCAGTACTTC
>TRBJ2-3|.|TRBD2|TRBV27
CASSLGGTDTQYF
TGTGCCAGCAGCTTGGGGGGGACAGATACGCAGTATTTT